This TCR beta chain was obtained from a study of response to subunit inactivated influenza vaccine. TCRdb re-analysed the RT-PCR reads in MiXCR, keeping a single row per CDR3 protein. The sample lists 400,000 to 550,000 distinct CDR3 sequences; about 25% were seen once. This clonotype was counted a few times. This receptor was taken from a middle-aged man who received an inactivated influenza vaccine. The source material was CD4+ T cells sorted from PBMCs, sampled 5 to 6 days after vaccination.

CDR3 region: CSARDPASGADTQYF. CDR3 sequence (DNA): TGCAGTGCTAGAGATCCGGCTAGCGGGGCAGATACGCAGTATTTT. The chain is built from TRBV20-1 and TRBJ2-3; 9 positions match TRBD2. Germline values: CDR1 DFQATT, CDR2 SNEGSKA (reference sequence). CDR3 length: 15 residues. V lost 0 bases and J lost 4; bases outside the gene matches: 5.